This entry concerns a single T cell receptor beta chain. Its antigen is undetermined. These data come from a study of OX40 agonist ivuxolimab in advanced cancers. Across the study: A mean age of roughly 60 years, range about 20 to 79, was recorded, and approximately 85% were male.

V trimming: 4 bases; J trimming: 4 bases; junction bases outside the gene matches: 11. Germline V gene lookup returns CDR1 KGHSH and CDR2 LQKENI. The CDR3 runs 17 residues. Clones were sequenced by immunoSEQ multiplex PCR, and TCRdb holds only the in-frame ones, with some missing. Of some 150,000 clones listed, just over 90% were seen once; the top ten hold 0.9% to 1.2%. Study-wide results and limits: CD4+ and CD8+ blood T cells expanded clonally by week 6 at 0.1 to 3.0 mg/kg.

The sequencing used CD4+ or CD8+ T cells sorted from blood, collected in a trial of the OX40 agonist ivuxolimab. The receptor comes from an adult with an advanced solid tumor such as melanoma, head and neck, liver or kidney cancer. The V and J genes are TRBV18 and TRBJ1-2, with 11 positions matching TRBD1. This CDR3 is CASSRVGGQGAIYGYTF. CDR3 nucleotides: TGTGCCAGCTCACGGGTTGGTGGACAGGGGGCCATCTATGGCTACACCTTC.